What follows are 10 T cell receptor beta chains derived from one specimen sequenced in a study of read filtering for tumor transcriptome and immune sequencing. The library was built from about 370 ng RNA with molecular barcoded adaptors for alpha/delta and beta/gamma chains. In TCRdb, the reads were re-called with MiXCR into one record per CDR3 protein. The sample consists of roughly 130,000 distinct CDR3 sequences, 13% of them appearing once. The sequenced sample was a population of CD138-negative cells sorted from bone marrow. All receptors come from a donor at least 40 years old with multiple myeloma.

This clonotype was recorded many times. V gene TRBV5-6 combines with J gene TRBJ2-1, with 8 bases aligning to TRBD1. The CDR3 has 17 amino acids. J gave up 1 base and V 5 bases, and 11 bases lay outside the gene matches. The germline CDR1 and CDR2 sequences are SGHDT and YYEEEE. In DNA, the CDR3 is TGTGCCAGCAGACAACCAGGGGGCGAGGTTTCCTACAATGAGCAGTTCTTC. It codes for CASRQPGGEVSYNEQFF. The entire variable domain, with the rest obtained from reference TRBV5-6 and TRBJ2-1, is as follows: DAGVTQSPTHLIKTRGQQVTLRCSPKSGHDTVSWYQQALGQGPQFIFQYYEEEERQRGNFPDRFSGHQFPNYSSELNVNALLLGDSALYLCASRQPGGEVSYNEQFFGPGTRLTVL.

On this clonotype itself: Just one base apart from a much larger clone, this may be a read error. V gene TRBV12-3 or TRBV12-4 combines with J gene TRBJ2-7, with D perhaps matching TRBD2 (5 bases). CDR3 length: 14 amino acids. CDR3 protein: CASGISGLPYGQYF. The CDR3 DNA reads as TGTGCCAGCGGTATTTCTGGACTGCCCTACGGGCAGTACTTC.

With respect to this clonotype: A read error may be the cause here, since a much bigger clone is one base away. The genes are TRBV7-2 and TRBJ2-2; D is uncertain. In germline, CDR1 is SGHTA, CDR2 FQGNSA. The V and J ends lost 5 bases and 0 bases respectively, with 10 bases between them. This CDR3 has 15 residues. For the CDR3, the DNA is TGTGCCAGCAGCAACAACTTGGCGAACACCGGGGAGCTGTTTTTT. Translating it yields CASSNNLANTGELFF.

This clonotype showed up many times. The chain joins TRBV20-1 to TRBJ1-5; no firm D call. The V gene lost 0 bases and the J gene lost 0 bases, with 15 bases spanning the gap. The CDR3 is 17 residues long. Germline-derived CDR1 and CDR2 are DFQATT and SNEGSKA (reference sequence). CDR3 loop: CSAREVLSDYSNQPQHF. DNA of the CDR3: TGCAGTGCTAGAGAGGTCTTATCCGACTATAGCAATCAGCCCCAGCATTTT.

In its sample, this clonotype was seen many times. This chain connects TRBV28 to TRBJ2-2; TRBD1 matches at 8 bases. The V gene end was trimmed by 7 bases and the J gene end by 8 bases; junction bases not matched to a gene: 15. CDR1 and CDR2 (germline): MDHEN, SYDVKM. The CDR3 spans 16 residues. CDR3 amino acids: CASTSPGQGVIGELFF. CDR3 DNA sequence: TGTGCCAGCACCTCTCCCGGACAGGGTGTTATAGGGGAGCTGTTTTTT.

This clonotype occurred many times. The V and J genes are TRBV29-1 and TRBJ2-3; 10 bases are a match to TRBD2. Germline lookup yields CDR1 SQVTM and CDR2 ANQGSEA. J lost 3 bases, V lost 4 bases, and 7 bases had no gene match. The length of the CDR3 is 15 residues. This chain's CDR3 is CSVAGLADATDTQYF. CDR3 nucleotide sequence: TGCAGCGTTGCCGGACTAGCGGATGCGACAGATACGCAGTATTTT.

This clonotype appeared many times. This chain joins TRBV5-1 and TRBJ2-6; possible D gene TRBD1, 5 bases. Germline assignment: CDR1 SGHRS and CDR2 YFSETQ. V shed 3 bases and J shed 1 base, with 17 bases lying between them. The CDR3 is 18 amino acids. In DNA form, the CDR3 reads TGCGCCAGCAGCTCCTCCCCGCAGGGTCTATCTGGGGCCAACGTCCTGACTTTC. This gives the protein CASSSSPQGLSGANVLTF.

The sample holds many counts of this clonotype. The CDR3 is CSVATSGVIDTQYF. The CDR3 DNA follows: TGCAGCGTCGCGACTAGCGGGGTGATTGATACGCAGTATTTT. The chain couples TRBV29-1 to TRBJ2-3; 11 bases map to TRBD2. CDR1 and CDR2 from the germline V gene are SQVTM and ANQGSEA. The CDR3 covers 14 residues. V was clipped by 6 bases and J by 6 bases; unmatched bases: 8.

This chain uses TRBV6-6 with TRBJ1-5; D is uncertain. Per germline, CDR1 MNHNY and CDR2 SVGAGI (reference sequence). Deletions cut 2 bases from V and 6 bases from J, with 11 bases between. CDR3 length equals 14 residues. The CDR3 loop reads CASSYVASSQPQHF. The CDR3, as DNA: TGTGCCAGCAGTTACGTGGCATCCTCTCAGCCCCAGCATTTT.

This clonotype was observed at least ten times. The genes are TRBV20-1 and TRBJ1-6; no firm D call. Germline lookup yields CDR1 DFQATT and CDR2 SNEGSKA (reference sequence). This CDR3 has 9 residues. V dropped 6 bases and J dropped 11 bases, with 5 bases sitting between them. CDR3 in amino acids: CSARPPLHF. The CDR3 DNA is TGCAGTGCCCGGCCACCCCTCCACTTT.